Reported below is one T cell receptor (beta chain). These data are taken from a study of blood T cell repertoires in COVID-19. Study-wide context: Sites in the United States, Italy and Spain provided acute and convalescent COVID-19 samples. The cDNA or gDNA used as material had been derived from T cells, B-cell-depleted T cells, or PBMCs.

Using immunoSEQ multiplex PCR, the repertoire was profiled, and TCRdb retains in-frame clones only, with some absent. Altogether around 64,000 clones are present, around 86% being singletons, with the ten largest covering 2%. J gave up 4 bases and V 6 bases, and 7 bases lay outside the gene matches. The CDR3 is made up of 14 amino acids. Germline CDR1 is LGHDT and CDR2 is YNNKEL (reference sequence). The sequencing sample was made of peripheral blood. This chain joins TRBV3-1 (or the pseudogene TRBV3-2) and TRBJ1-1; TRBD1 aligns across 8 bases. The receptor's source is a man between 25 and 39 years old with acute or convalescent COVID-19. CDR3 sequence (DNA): TGTGCCAGCAGTCTCACAGGGGGGAGCACTGAAGCTTTCTTT. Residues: CASSLTGGSTEAFF.